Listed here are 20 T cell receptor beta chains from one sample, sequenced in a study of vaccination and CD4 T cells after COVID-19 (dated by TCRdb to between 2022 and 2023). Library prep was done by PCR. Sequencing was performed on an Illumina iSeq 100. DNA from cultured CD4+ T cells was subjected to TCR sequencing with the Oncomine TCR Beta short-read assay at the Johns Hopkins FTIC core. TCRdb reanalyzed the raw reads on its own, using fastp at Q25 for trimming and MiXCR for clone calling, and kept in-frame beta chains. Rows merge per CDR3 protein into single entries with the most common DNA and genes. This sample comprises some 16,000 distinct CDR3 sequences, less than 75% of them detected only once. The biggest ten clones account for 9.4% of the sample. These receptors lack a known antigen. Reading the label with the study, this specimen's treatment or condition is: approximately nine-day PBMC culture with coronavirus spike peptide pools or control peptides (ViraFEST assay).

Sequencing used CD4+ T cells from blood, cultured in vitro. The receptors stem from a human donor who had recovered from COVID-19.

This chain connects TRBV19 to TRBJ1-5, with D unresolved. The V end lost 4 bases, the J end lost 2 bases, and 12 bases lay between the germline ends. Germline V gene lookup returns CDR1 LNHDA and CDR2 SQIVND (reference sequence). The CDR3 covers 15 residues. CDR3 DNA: TGTGCCAGTAGTACTGGAATGGGAGGCAATCAGCCCCAGCATTTT. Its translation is CASSTGMGGNQPQHF.

The CDR3 loop is CSAHSLSTVETQYF. CDR3 DNA: TGCAGTGCCCATTCCCTGTCGACGGTGGAGACCCAGTACTTC. V usage is TRBV20-1 and J usage is TRBJ2-5, with D hard to call. V lost 6 bases and J lost 5, with 19 bases in between. This CDR3 has 14 amino acids. Germline values: CDR1 DFQATT, CDR2 SNEGSKA (reference sequence).

CDR3 bases: TGTGCCAGCAGCTTCCTCCTCGGGGAGCTGTTTTTT. This encodes CASSFLLGELFF. The V and J genes are TRBV28 and TRBJ2-2; D is ambiguous. Trimming removed 6 bases at V and 7 bases at J, with 9 bases between. CDR3 length: 12 amino acids. Germline values: CDR1 MDHEN, CDR2 SYDVKM.

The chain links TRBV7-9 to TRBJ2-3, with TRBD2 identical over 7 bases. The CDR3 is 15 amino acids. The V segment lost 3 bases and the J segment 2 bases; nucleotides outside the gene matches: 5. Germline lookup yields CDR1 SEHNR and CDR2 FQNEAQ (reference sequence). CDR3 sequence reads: CASSFLAADTDTQYF. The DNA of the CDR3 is TGTGCCAGCAGCTTTCTAGCGGCTGACACAGATACGCAGTATTTT.

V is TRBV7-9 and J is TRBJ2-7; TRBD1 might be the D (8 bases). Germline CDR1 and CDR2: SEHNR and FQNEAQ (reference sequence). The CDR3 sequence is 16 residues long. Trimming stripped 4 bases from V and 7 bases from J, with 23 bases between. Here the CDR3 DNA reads TGTGCCAGCAGCTCTTTCAGGGGGCCGCGGGGGTTGGAGCAGTACTTC. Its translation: CASSSFRGPRGLEQYF.

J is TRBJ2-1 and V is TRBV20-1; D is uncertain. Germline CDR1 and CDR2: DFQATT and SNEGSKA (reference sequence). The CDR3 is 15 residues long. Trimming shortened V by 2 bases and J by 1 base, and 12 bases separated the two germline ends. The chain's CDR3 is CSARMLAVSYNEQFF. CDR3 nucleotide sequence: TGCAGTGCTAGAATGTTGGCGGTTTCCTACAATGAGCAGTTCTTC.

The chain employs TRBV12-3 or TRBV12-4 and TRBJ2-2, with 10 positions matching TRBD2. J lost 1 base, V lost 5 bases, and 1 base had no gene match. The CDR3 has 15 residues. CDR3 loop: CASSRLAGNTGELFF. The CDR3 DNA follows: TGTGCCAGCAGTCGACTAGCGGGGAACACCGGGGAGCTGTTTTTT.

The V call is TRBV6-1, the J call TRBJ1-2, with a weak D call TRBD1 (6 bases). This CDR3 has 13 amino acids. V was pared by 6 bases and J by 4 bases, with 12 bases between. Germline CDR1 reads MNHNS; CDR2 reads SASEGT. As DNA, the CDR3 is TGTGCCAGCAGGACCGGACAGCTCTATGGCTACACCTTC. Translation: CASRTGQLYGYTF.

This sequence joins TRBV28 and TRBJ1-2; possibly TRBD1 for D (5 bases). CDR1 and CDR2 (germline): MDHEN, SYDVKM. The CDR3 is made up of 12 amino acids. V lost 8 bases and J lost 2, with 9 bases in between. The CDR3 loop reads CASHRQNYGYTF. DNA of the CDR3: TGTGCCAGCCATCGACAGAACTATGGCTACACCTTC.

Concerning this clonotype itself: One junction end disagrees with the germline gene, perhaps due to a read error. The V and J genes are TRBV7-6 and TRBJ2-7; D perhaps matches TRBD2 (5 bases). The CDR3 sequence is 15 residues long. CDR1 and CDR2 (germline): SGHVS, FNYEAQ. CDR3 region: CASSLSLGSSYEQYF. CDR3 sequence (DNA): TGTGCTAGCAGCTTAAGTTTGGGGAGCTCCTACGAGCAGTACTTC.

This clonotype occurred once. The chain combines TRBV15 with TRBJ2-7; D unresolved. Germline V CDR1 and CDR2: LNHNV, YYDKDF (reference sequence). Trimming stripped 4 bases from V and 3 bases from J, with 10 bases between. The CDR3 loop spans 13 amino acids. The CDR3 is CATSKGRNYEQYF. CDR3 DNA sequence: TGTGCCACCAGCAAAGGACGGAACTACGAGCAGTACTTC. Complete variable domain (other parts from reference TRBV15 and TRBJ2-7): DAMVIQNPRYQVTQFGKPVTLSCSQTLNHNVMYWYQQKSSQAPKLLFHYYDKDFNNEADTPDNFQSRRPNTSFCFLDIRSPGLGDTAMYLCATSKGRNYEQYFGPGTRLTVT.

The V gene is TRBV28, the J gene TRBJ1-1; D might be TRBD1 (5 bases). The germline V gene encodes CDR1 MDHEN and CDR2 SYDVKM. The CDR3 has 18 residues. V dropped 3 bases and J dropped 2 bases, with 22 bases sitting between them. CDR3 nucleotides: TGTGCCAGCAGTTTTATCCCCTTAAGGGAGGGGCGCAACACTGAAGCTTTCTTT. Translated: CASSFIPLREGRNTEAFF.

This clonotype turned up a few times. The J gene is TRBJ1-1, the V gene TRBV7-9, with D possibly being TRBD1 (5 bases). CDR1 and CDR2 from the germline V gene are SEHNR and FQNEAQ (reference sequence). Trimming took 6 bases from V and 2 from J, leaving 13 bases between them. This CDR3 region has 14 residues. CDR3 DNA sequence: TGTGCCAGCAGGGACTTTAGGACAAACACTGAAGCTTTCTTT. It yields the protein CASRDFRTNTEAFF.

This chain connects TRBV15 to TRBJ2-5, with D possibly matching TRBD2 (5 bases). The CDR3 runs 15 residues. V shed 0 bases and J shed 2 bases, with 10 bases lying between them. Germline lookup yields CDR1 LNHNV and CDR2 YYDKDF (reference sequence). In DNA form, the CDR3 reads TGTGCCACCAGCAGAGATCGGACGGGACAAGAGACCCAGTACTTC. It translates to CATSRDRTGQETQYF. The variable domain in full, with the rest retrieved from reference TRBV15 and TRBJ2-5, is DAMVIQNPRYQVTQFGKPVTLSCSQTLNHNVMYWYQQKSSQAPKLLFHYYDKDFNNEADTPDNFQSRRPNTSFCFLDIRSPGLGDTAMYLCATSRDRTGQETQYFGPGTRLLVL.

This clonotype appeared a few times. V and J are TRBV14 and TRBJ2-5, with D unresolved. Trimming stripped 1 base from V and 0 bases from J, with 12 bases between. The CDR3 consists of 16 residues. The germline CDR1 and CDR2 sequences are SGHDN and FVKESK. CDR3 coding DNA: TGTGCCAGCAGCCAAGTTATGCAGGCGTACCAAGAGACCCAGTACTTC. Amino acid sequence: CASSQVMQAYQETQYF.

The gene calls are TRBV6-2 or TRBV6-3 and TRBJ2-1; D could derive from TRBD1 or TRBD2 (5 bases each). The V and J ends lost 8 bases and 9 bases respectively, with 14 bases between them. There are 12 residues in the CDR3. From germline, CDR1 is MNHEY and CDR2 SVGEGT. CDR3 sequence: CASGDVRGEQFF. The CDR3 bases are TGTGCCAGCGGGGATGTGAGGGGTGAGCAGTTCTTC.

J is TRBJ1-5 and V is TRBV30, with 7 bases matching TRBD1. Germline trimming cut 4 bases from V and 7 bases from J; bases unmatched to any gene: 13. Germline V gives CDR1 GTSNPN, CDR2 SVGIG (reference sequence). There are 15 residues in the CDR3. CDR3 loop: CAWKLPTGAGQPQHF. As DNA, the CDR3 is TGTGCCTGGAAGTTGCCCACAGGGGCCGGGCAGCCCCAGCATTTT. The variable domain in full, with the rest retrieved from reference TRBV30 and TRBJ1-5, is SQTIHQWPATLVQPVGSPLSLECTVEGTSNPNLYWYRQAAGRGLQLLFYSVGIGQISSEVPQNLSASRPQDRQFILSSKKLLLSDSGFYLCAWKLPTGAGQPQHFGDGTRLSIL.

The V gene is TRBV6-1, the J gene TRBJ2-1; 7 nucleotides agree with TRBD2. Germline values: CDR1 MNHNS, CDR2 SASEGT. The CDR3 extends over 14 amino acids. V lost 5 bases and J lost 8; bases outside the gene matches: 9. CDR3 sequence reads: CASSKGLVVDEQFF. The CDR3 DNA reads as TGTGCCAGCAGTAAAGGACTAGTGGTCGATGAGCAGTTCTTC.

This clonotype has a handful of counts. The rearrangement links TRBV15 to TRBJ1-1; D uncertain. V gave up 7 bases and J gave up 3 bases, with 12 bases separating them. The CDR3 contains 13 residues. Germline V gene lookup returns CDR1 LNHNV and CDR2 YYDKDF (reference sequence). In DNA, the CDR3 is TGTGCCACCAAACGGAGTTCTTACACTGAAGCTTTCTTT. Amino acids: CATKRSSYTEAFF. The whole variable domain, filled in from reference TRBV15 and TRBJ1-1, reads DAMVIQNPRYQVTQFGKPVTLSCSQTLNHNVMYWYQQKSSQAPKLLFHYYDKDFNNEADTPDNFQSRRPNTSFCFLDIRSPGLGDTAMYLCATKRSSYTEAFFGQGTRLTVV.

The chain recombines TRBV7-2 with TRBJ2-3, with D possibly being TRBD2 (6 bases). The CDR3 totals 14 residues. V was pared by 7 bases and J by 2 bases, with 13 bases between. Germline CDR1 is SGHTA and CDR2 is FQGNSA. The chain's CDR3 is CASKARGHTDTQYF. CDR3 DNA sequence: TGTGCCAGCAAAGCGCGGGGTCACACAGATACGCAGTATTTT.